This T cell receptor (beta chain) was identified during a study of shared clonotypes between healthy human individuals. Study overall: The donor group consisted of a couple of women and a few men, aged 18 to 49. For every donor, three CD4 naive, three CD4 memory, two CD8 naive and one CD8 memory plates were used. General observations from the study: Larger richness was generally estimated for naive than memory subsets.

In regard to this clone: Its antigen is as yet unknown.

It was across several immunoSEQ plates that each subset's genomic DNA was evenly split. Using immunoSEQ multiplex PCR, the repertoire was profiled, and TCRdb retains in-frame clones only, with some absent. Of around 370,000 clones listed, just over 95% are singletons. Germline-derived CDR1 and CDR2 are MNHEY and SMNVEV (reference sequence). V gave up 0 bases and J gave up 4 bases, with 12 bases separating them. CDR3 length: 15 amino acids. The receptor was derived from a young man in good health. The specimen was memory CD8+ T cells sorted from blood. Subset described: CD45RO+ cells pooled with CCR7-negative TemRA cells. The gene calls are TRBV27 and TRBJ1-1; D remains unclear. Here the CDR3 DNA reads TGTGCCAGCAGTTTATCTACGGCGTTGGGCACTGAAGCTTTCTTT. This codes for CASSLSTALGTEAFF.